The 27 T cell receptor beta chains below were found in one sample sequenced in a study of blood T cell repertoires in COVID-19. This table comes from immunoSEQ multiplex PCR, and its TCRdb copy is limited to in-frame clones, with some not included. The sample lists approximately 25,000 clones; about four fifths were seen once. The specimen was peripheral blood. The source is a man between 50 and 59 years old with COVID-19, enrolled during active disease.

DNA for the CDR3: TGCGCCAGCAGCTCTCTCGGACTCACTGAAGCTTTCTTT. As protein: CASSSLGLTEAFF. The chain joins TRBV5-1 to TRBJ1-1; D uncertain. V lost 3 bases to trimming and J lost 4 bases, with 10 bases between them. CDR1 is SGHRS, CDR2 YFSETQ, per germline. The CDR3 has 13 residues.

The V and J genes are TRBV2 and TRBJ1-5; 8 positions agree with TRBD1. The CDR3 is 14 amino acids. V dropped 6 bases and J dropped 6; count of bases not matched to a gene: 7. Germline V lookup: CDR1 SNHLY, CDR2 FYNNEI. CDR3 in amino acids: CASRGPGGGQPQHF. CDR3 sequence (DNA): TGTGCCAGCAGGGGGCCAGGGGGCGGTCAGCCCCAGCATTTT.

Only a few counts were recorded for this clone. This chain links TRBV4-1 with TRBJ2-3; 12 bases are a match to TRBD1. This CDR3 is 16 amino acids long. Losses at the gene ends were 4 bases for V and 4 bases for J; bases not matched to a gene: 6. Germline CDR1 is MGHRA and CDR2 is YSYEKL. Written as DNA, the CDR3 is TGCGCCAGCAGCCTCACCGGGACAGGGGGCGCAGATACGCAGTATTTT. Protein sequence: CASSLTGTGGADTQYF.

The rearrangement uses TRBV7-9 and TRBJ1-2; 8 bases align to TRBD1. V shed 5 bases and J 5 bases; nucleotides not matched to a gene: 7. Germline V gene data show CDR1 as SEHNR and CDR2 as FQNEAQ (reference sequence). The CDR3 is made up of 14 amino acids. The CDR3 loop reads CASSPWDRNYGYTF. For the CDR3, the DNA is TGTGCCAGCAGCCCGTGGGACAGGAATTATGGCTACACCTTC.

V gene TRBV5-4 combines with J gene TRBJ2-1; D unresolved. Per the germline V gene, CDR1 is SGHNT and CDR2 is YYREEE (reference sequence). The CDR3 runs 14 residues. Trimming pared 4 bases from V and 9 bases from J, leaving 17 bases between. The CDR3 DNA reads TGTGCCAGCAGCCCGCGAAGACTGGCTCCTGAGCAGTTCTTC. Its protein is CASSPRRLAPEQFF. The full variable domain, with the rest looked up from reference TRBV5-4 and TRBJ2-1, is ETGVTQSPTHLIKTRGQQVTLRCSSQSGHNTVSWYQQALGQGPQFIFQYYREEENGRGNFPPRFSGLQFPNYSSELNVNALELDDSALYLCASSPRRLAPEQFFGPGTRLTVL.

This chain uses TRBV24-1 with TRBJ1-1; unclear D gene. The ends were cut back, 6 bases at V and 3 bases at J, with 10 bases in the middle. This CDR3 spans 13 amino acids. CDR1 is KGHDR and CDR2 is SFDVKD in the germline V gene. The DNA for the CDR3 is TGTGCCACCAGTCGAGGATTAGACACTGAAGCTTTCTTT. It specifies CATSRGLDTEAFF.

The chain couples TRBV6-5 to TRBJ2-7, with D hard to call. There are 14 residues in the CDR3. Trimming pared 0 bases from V and 2 bases from J, leaving 8 bases between. CDR1 is MNHEY, CDR2 SVGAGI, per germline. DNA of the CDR3: TGTGCCAGCAGTTACTCGCCAGGAACCTACGAGCAGTACTTC. It codes for CASSYSPGTYEQYF.

This clone is medium-sized within its sample. This chain connects TRBV19 to TRBJ2-2, with D maybe TRBD2 (6 bases). V was shortened by 7 bases and J by 5 bases, with 17 bases between the two germline ends. CDR3 length equals 15 residues. Looked up from germline, CDR1 is LNHDA and CDR2 is SQIVND (reference sequence). This CDR3 reads CASTRTTDPTGELFF. CDR3 sequence (DNA): TGTGCCAGTACCCGGACTACCGATCCTACCGGGGAGCTGTTTTTT.

The CDR3 protein is CASSQGYSGANVLTF. The CDR3 nucleotides read TGCGCCAGCAGCCAGGGTTACTCTGGGGCCAACGTCCTGACTTTC. The V gene is TRBV5-1, the J gene TRBJ2-6; TRBD1 is a possible D gene (5 bases). CDR1 is SGHRS, CDR2 YFSETQ, per germline. There are 15 residues in the CDR3. V was shortened by 4 bases and J by 0 bases, with 8 bases between the two germline ends.

The chain joins TRBV7-6 to TRBJ2-7; 11 nucleotides align to TRBD2. V dropped 2 bases and J dropped 1; count of bases not matched to a gene: 4. The V gene's germline CDR1 is SGHVS and CDR2 FNYEAQ. The CDR3 is 16 residues long. CDR3 region: CASSLLGTSGSYEQYF. DNA for the CDR3: TGTGCCAGCAGCTTACTAGGGACTAGCGGATCCTACGAGCAGTACTTC.

This clone has more than one count but fewer than ten. V is TRBV5-1 and J is TRBJ1-5, with a weak D call TRBD1 (5 bases). Germline V lookup: CDR1 SGHRS, CDR2 YFSETQ. Trimming removed 4 bases at V and 1 base at J, with 12 bases between. This CDR3 has 15 residues. The DNA of the CDR3 is TGCGCCAGCAGCGATACCGGGGGGAGCAATCAGCCCCAGCATTTT. Its translation is CASSDTGGSNQPQHF.

The V call is TRBV28, the J call TRBJ1-2; D is perhaps TRBD1 (6 bases). This CDR3 has 12 amino acids. Trimming removed 3 bases from V and 8 bases from J, with 10 bases in between. Germline loops: CDR1 MDHEN, CDR2 SYDVKM. The CDR3 loop reads CASSLGAGGYTF. The CDR3 DNA reads TGTGCCAGCAGTTTGGGGGCAGGCGGCTACACCTTC.

The chain has TRBV24-1 and TRBJ2-1, with TRBD2 matching over 11 bases. The CDR3 spans 16 residues. Germline V lookup: CDR1 KGHDR, CDR2 SFDVKD. After removal of 3 bases from V and 8 bases from J, the junction contained 8 bases not matched to a gene. CDR3 sequence reads: CATSDSLAGGRDEQFF. CDR3 coding DNA: TGTGCCACCAGTGATAGTCTAGCGGGGGGCCGCGATGAGCAGTTCTTC.

The chain is built from TRBV6-5 and TRBJ1-4; perhaps TRBD1 as D (5 bases). Trimming pared 0 bases from V and 7 bases from J, leaving 9 bases between. The CDR3 runs 14 residues. Germline CDR1 MNHEY, CDR2 SVGAGI. The CDR3 loop is CASSYSRGGEKLFF. CDR3 coding DNA: TGTGCCAGCAGTTACTCGAGGGGAGGTGAAAAACTGTTTTTT.

The chain joins TRBV11-3 to TRBJ1-4; a possible D gene is TRBD1 (5 bases). The ends were cut back, 5 bases at V and 6 bases at J, with 13 bases in the middle. CDR3 length: 14 amino acids. CDR1 is SGHNT, CDR2 YENEEA, per germline. The chain's CDR3 is CASSHPGTDEKLFF. The CDR3 DNA follows: TGTGCCAGCAGCCACCCCGGGACTGATGAAAAACTGTTTTTT. Filled out from reference TRBV11-3 and TRBJ1-4, the complete variable domain reads EAGVVQSPRYKIIEKKQPVAFWCNPISGHNTLYWYLQNLGQGPELLIRYENEEAVDDSQLPKDRFSAERLKGVDSTLKIQPAELGDSAVYLCASSHPGTDEKLFFGSGTQLSVL.

The V call is TRBV5-5, the J call TRBJ2-3, with a possible D match to TRBD1 (5 bases). Germline CDR1 SGHKS, CDR2 YYEKEE (reference sequence). CDR3 length: 15 amino acids. V lost 0 bases and J lost 0, with 8 bases in between. CDR3 region: CASSLVGASTDTQYF. CDR3 in DNA: TGTGCCAGCAGCTTGGTAGGGGCCAGCACAGATACGCAGTATTTT.

V and J are TRBV21-1 and TRBJ2-6; the table's D call TRBD2 went unverified against the DNA. TRBV21-1 is a pseudogene segment. This CDR3 is 19 amino acids long. In nucleotides, the CDR3 is TGTGCCAGCAGCCTTTATGCGGGGCAAAAATACTCTGGGGCCAACGTCCTGACTTTC. It specifies CASSLYAGQKYSGANVLTF.

The rearrangement uses TRBV7-3 and TRBJ2-6; 12 bases agree with TRBD1. V was pared by 1 base and J by 4 bases, with 5 bases of the junction left unmatched. The CDR3 runs 18 residues. Germline assignment: CDR1 SGHTA and CDR2 FQGTGA. The CDR3 DNA sequence: TGTGCCAGCAGCTTAAAGGGACAGGGGGCGACCGGGGCCAACGTCCTGACTTTC. Translating gives CASSLKGQGATGANVLTF.

The J gene is TRBJ1-1, the V gene TRBV15, with D maybe TRBD1 (5 bases). This CDR3 has 13 amino acids. V dropped 5 bases and J dropped 4 bases, with 11 bases sitting between them. Germline-derived CDR1 and CDR2 are LNHNV and YYDKDF (reference sequence). CDR3: CATSRKTVTEAFF. The CDR3 DNA reads TGTGCCACCAGCCGCAAGACAGTCACTGAAGCTTTCTTT.

CDR3 DNA sequence: TGTGCCTGGAGTCGGGCTAGCGGTTACGAGCAGTACTTC. This gives the protein CAWSRASGYEQYF. This chain connects TRBV30 to TRBJ2-7; 7 bases are a match to TRBD2. Germline trimming cut 2 bases from V and 4 bases from J; bases unmatched to any gene: 5. The CDR3 contains 13 residues. From germline, CDR1 is GTSNPN and CDR2 SVGIG (reference sequence).

The J gene is TRBJ2-5, the V gene TRBV21-1; the table's D call TRBD2 went unverified against the DNA. TRBV21-1 is described as a pseudogene. CDR3 length: 14 amino acids. The CDR3 bases are TGTGCCAGCAGCCTACGATGGGAGGTAGAGACCCAGTACTTC. This sequence encodes CASSLRWEVETQYF.

The chain combines TRBV19 with TRBJ2-3; a weak D match, TRBD2 (6 bases). The germline V and J ends were trimmed by 4 bases and 2 bases, with 10 bases remaining between them. The germline gives CDR1 LNHDA, CDR2 SQIVND (reference sequence). The CDR3 contains 14 residues. This chain's CDR3 is CASSRRDATDTQYF. The CDR3 bases are TGTGCCAGTAGTAGGAGGGATGCCACAGATACGCAGTATTTT. The variable domain in full, completed from reference TRBV19 and TRBJ2-3, reads DGGITQSPKYLFRKEGQNVTLSCEQNLNHDAMYWYRQDPGQGLRLIYYSQIVNDFQKGDIAEGYSVSREKKESFPLTVTSAQKNPTAFYLCASSRRDATDTQYFGPGTRLTVL.

The chain carries TRBV20-1 and TRBJ2-7; D gene unclear. From germline, CDR1 is DFQATT and CDR2 SNEGSKA (reference sequence). V lost 5 bases and J 3 bases, leaving 8 bases between the germline ends. The CDR3 is made up of 11 amino acids. CDR3 sequence reads: CSAFQNYEQYF. The CDR3 DNA reads as TGCAGTGCTTTCCAGAACTACGAGCAGTACTTC.

The sample holds one count of this clone. V and J are TRBV5-5 and TRBJ1-5; D is undetermined. This CDR3 contains 14 residues. The V and J ends lost 0 bases and 6 bases respectively, with 10 bases between them. Germline lookup yields CDR1 SGHKS and CDR2 YYEKEE (reference sequence). CDR3 coding DNA: TGTGCCAGCAGCTTGGGCGATTGGAGTCAGCCCCAGCATTTT. Residues: CASSLGDWSQPQHF.

The J gene is TRBJ1-1, the V gene TRBV7-9; 9 bases are a match to TRBD1. The CDR3 consists of 13 residues. The V and J ends lost 4 bases and 11 bases, in that order; junction bases with no gene match: 8. The germline V gene encodes CDR1 SEHNR and CDR2 FQNEAQ (reference sequence). In nucleotides, the CDR3 is TGTGCCAGCAGCTCCTCCGGGACAGGGATCGCTTTCTTT. Its protein product is CASSSSGTGIAFF.

This clone has only a few counts. The chain recombines TRBV5-1 with TRBJ1-1; D is unclear. Germline CDR1 is SGHRS and CDR2 is YFSETQ. V lost 1 base, J lost 0 bases, and 7 bases lay in between. The CDR3 length is 14 residues. This CDR3 reads CASSLTALNTEAFF. The CDR3 coding sequence is TGCGCCAGCAGCTTGACAGCTCTGAACACTGAAGCTTTCTTT.

The chain couples TRBV6-5 to TRBJ1-1, with TRBD1 matching over 7 bases. This CDR3 contains 13 residues. V was pared by 5 bases and J by 6 bases, with 6 bases of the junction left unmatched. Germline V gene lookup returns CDR1 MNHEY and CDR2 SVGAGI. The CDR3 DNA reads TGTGCCAGCAGTCGTTCAGGGACAGCTGAAGCTTTCTTT. It codes for CASSRSGTAEAFF.